This TCR beta chain was identified in a study of molecular identifiers for immune sequencing clone quantification listed by TCRdb under 2018. About the full investigation: For a replicate experiment, RNA from 20,000 or 100,000 naive CD8 T cells was divided into five aliquots, and four of the five aliquots were sequenced. This methods study benchmarked molecular-identifier clustering-based TCR repertoire sequencing (MIDCIRS) and TCR RNA copy counting, using CD8 T cells to do so.

Here is what the overall study found, with its caveats: When barcode sub-clustering was omitted, TCR diversity was inflated by chimeric consensus sequences, with chimeras reaching as high as 47%. Naive libraries contained spiked-in Jurkat TCR RNA (roughly ten copies' worth), which is not part of the donor repertoire. In CMV-specific effector cells, over 99% of molecules were held by clones above 20 RNA copies, whereas under 1% of molecules were held by such clones in naive cells. The sizes of highly expanded clones could end up underestimated when identical TCR molecules share a barcode. Spiked-in Jurkat TCR RNA equal to a single cell's worth was reported to be detectable even within 1,200,000 naive CD8 T cells. Modeling estimated about 2.8 recovered TCR RNA copies per cell, compared with about 10 by digital PCR, which implies roughly 27% capture efficiency.

The library was generated by PCR. Sequencing used a NextSeq 500. Preparation of bulk TCR libraries followed a previously described approach, with the TCR primers listed in Table S5. Purification of total RNA was performed with the Qiagen AllPrep DNA/RNA kit. Reads from multiple sequencing runs of the same library were pooled before analysis. The original methods were these. Reads were retained only if an exact TCR constant sequence was present, and the retained reads were trimmed to 150 nt and grouped according to their 12-nt molecular barcodes. Within each barcode group, reads were sub-clustered at a 15% Levenshtein threshold, and quality-weighted consensus sequences were built per RNA molecule. Non-functional sequences were discarded, and so were lower-count sequences lying one edit away from another sequence. On the basis of fitting two negative binomial distributions, barcode sub-clusters with fewer than 20% of the maximum read count were discarded. The raw public data were reprocessed by TCRdb itself: fastp quality trimming at Q25, MiXCR clonotype calling, in-frame beta chains only. Rows are unified per CDR3 protein, each entry keeping the most common DNA and genes. The V and J calls shown here were made by TCRdb, not taken from the authors' results. The sample table lists hundreds of thousands of distinct CDR3 sequences, over 25% of them with a count of one. The ten largest make up 0.7% to 0.95% of the sample.

A note on this clonotype: Its antigen remains undetermined. Per-nucleotide qualities are absent, and no much larger clonotype sits a single base away.

Libraries of naive CD8 T cells were built from anywhere between about 18,000 and 1,000,000 sorted cells, with 10%, 30% or 50% of the purified RNA used. Naive CD8 T cells, defined as CD8+CD4-CCR7+CD45RA+, were FACS-sorted into RLT Plus buffer on a BD FACSAria II. To test detection sensitivity, Jurkat RNA equivalent to more than 8 TCR copies was spiked into samples of roughly 18,000-1,000,000 naive CD8 T cells. CD8 T cells were enriched using RosetteSep CD8+ T Cell Enrichment Cocktail and Ficoll-Paque, and the enriched cells then underwent ACK red cell lysis. The source material was naive CD8+ T cells from blood, with Jurkat cell RNA spiked in. The cell subset or site label for this specimen denotes: FACS-sorted CD8+CD4-CCR7+CD45RA+ naive T cells. This sequence was found in a human donor in good health. Some libraries in this study had Jurkat cell RNA spiked in.

The nucleotide sequence reads as follows: TGTGCCAGCAGCCTAGTCACAGGGATAGTAAATGAGCAGTTCTTC. Its product reads: CASSLVTGIVNEQFF. The rearranged segments are TRBV14 and TRBJ2-1; TRBD1 could be the D gene, as 6 bases match. V was cut back by 4 bases and J by 7 bases, leaving a gap of 17 bases between them. From cysteine to phenylalanine, the CDR3 is 15 amino acids long. Only the CDR3 DNA stays, 45 bases, in frame from base 1. Taken from the germline V gene, the CDR1 and CDR2 loops are SGHDN and FVKESK.